What follows are 24 T cell receptor beta chains derived from one specimen sequenced in a study of shared clonotypes between healthy human individuals. Using immunoSEQ multiplex PCR, the repertoire was profiled, and TCRdb retains in-frame clones only, with some absent. The sample yields millions of clones, over 90% seen once. Sequenced input: naive CD4+ T cells from PBMCs. Subset in this sample: CD45RA+ positively selected. The receptors derive from a man younger than 35 in good health. Some clones in this sample may be carry-over from other donors' samples.

Regarding this clone: Other DNA sequences in this specimen translate into the identical CDR3. This chain connects TRBV5-1 to TRBJ2-3; 11 bases align to TRBD2. The J segment lost 5 bases and the V segment lost 0 bases, leaving 2 bases of the junction unmatched. The germline V gene has CDR1 SGHRS and CDR2 YFSETQ. The CDR3 has 15 residues. The CDR3 DNA reads TGCGCCAGCAGCTTGGCCGGGACTAGCGGAGATACGCAGTATTTT. Amino acid sequence: CASSLAGTSGDTQYF.

In its sample, this clone was seen a few times. The sample holds other DNA sequences that translate to the same CDR3. The CDR3 sequence is CASSFGYGYTF. The CDR3 nucleotides read TGTGCCAGCAGTTTCGGGTATGGCTACACCTTC. The chain has TRBV28 and TRBJ1-2; D not certain. Germline lookup yields CDR1 MDHEN and CDR2 SYDVKM. Trimming took 3 bases from V and 5 from J, leaving 4 bases between them. The CDR3 consists of 11 residues.

V and J are TRBV19 and TRBJ1-5; D is perhaps TRBD1 (5 bases). Trimming took off 7 bases at V and 4 bases at J, with 26 bases between the two ends. The CDR3 length is 18 residues. Germline values: CDR1 LNHDA, CDR2 SQIVND (reference sequence). CDR3: CASNSPPGRAPMNQPQHF. In DNA form, the CDR3 reads TGTGCCAGTAACAGCCCTCCAGGCAGGGCCCCCATGAATCAGCCCCAGCATTTT.

Regarding this clone: This sample also contains other DNA sequences that code for the same CDR3. CDR3 bases: TGTGCCAGCAGCCCATCTGGAGAGACCCAGTACTTC. Protein sequence: CASSPSGETQYF. V gene TRBV9 combines with J gene TRBJ2-5; no clear D gene. CDR3 length: 12 residues. Germline lookup yields CDR1 SGDLS and CDR2 YYNGEE. The V end was cut by 4 bases, the J end by 4 bases, with 8 bases between.

This chain links TRBV5-5 with TRBJ2-5, with D possibly TRBD1 on 6 matching bases. The V end lost 0 bases, the J end lost 5 bases, and 11 bases lay between the germline ends. The CDR3 spans 14 residues. CDR1 and CDR2 (germline): SGHKS, YYEKEE (reference sequence). The CDR3 is CASSLVGQGETQYF. The CDR3 nucleotides are TGTGCCAGCAGCTTGGTAGGTCAGGGGGAGACCCAGTACTTC. Complete variable domain (other parts from reference TRBV5-5 and TRBJ2-5): DAGVTQSPTHLIKTRGQQVTLRCSPISGHKSVSWYQQVLGQGPQFIFQYYEKEERGRGNFPDRFSARQFPNYSSELNVNALLLGDSALYLCASSLVGQGETQYFGPGTRLLVL.

V gene TRBV28 combines with J gene TRBJ1-5; D remains unclear. The CDR3 is 12 amino acids. Germline V lookup: CDR1 MDHEN, CDR2 SYDVKM. V lost 3 bases, J lost 7 bases, and 7 bases lay in between. The chain's CDR3 is CASSLILQPQHF. In DNA form, the CDR3 reads TGTGCCAGCAGTTTGATCTTACAGCCCCAGCATTTT.

The chain combines TRBV5-4 with TRBJ1-5; D possibly corresponds to TRBD1 (6 bases). Deletions cut 5 bases from V and 7 bases from J, with 16 bases between. CDR1 and CDR2 (germline): SGHNT, YYREEE (reference sequence). CDR3 length: 14 amino acids. CDR3 DNA: TGTGCCAGCAGTTTGACAGGTTCGGGCCAGCCCCAGCATTTT. It translates to CASSLTGSGQPQHF.

With respect to this clone: The same CDR3 arises from other DNA sequences in this sample as well. The chain links TRBV5-1 to TRBJ2-2; D is possibly TRBD1 or TRBD2 (6 bases each). In germline, CDR1 is SGHRS, CDR2 YFSETQ. The CDR3 is 15 amino acids. Trimming removed 1 base at V and 3 bases at J, with 10 bases between. The CDR3 is CASSLPGADTGELFF. The CDR3 DNA reads TGCGCCAGCAGCTTGCCGGGGGCTGACACCGGGGAGCTGTTTTTT.

This chain links TRBV7-8 with TRBJ1-1; D unclear. Germline V gene lookup returns CDR1 SGHVS and CDR2 FQNEAQ. V lost 6 bases and J lost 1, with 15 bases in between. The CDR3 runs 15 residues. The CDR3 protein is CASSFNPGANTEAFF. As DNA, the CDR3 is TGTGCCAGCAGTTTCAATCCCGGAGCGAACACTGAAGCTTTCTTT.

This chain uses TRBV2 with TRBJ2-1, with D maybe TRBD1 (7 bases). With 7 bases removed from V and 4 bases from J, the gap between germline ends came to 14 bases. Germline CDR1 is SNHLY and CDR2 is FYNNEI. There are 14 residues in the CDR3. The CDR3 loop reads CASNWRGPYNEQFF. DNA for the CDR3: TGTGCCAGCAATTGGAGGGGGCCTTACAATGAGCAGTTCTTC.

The chain couples TRBV4-3 to TRBJ2-1; TRBD2 aligns across 7 bases. CDR1 and CDR2 from the germline V gene are LGHNA and YSLEER. The CDR3 runs to 16 residues. The V gene end was trimmed by 4 bases and the J gene end by 7 bases; junction bases not matched to a gene: 13. The CDR3 loop reads CASSLLPSSGLNEQFF. CDR3 DNA: TGCGCCAGCAGCCTTCTACCCTCTAGCGGCCTTAATGAGCAGTTCTTC.

This sequence joins TRBV4-2 and TRBJ2-3; 10 bases match TRBD2. The V and J ends lost 1 base and 5 bases, in that order; junction bases with no gene match: 12. From germline, CDR1 is LGHNA and CDR2 YNFKEQ. There are 18 residues in the CDR3. As DNA, the CDR3 is TGTGCCAGCAGCCAAGTCAATTTAGCGGGAGGAGAAGGAGATACGCAGTATTTT. Translation: CASSQVNLAGGEGDTQYF.

The rearrangement links TRBV21-1 to TRBJ2-5; the D segment call TRBD1 is taken from the table without a DNA check. TRBV21-1 is a known pseudogene. The CDR3 has 14 residues. The CDR3 sequence: CASSSRDRGETQYF. DNA for the CDR3: TGTGCCAGCAGCAGCCGGGACAGGGGAGAGACCCAGTACTTC.

This clone was detected once. The rearrangement joins TRBV28 to TRBJ2-1; 7 bases are shared with TRBD1. Trimming at V came to 2 bases and at J to 5 bases, leaving 6 bases not matched to a gene. Germline V gene lookup returns CDR1 MDHEN and CDR2 SYDVKM. The CDR3 runs 15 residues. The CDR3 sequence: CASSLVDRDHNEQFF. The CDR3 bases are TGTGCCAGCAGTTTAGTTGACAGGGACCACAATGAGCAGTTCTTC.

J is TRBJ1-1 and V is TRBV5-4; perhaps TRBD1 as D (5 bases). Germline CDR1 SGHNT, CDR2 YYREEE (reference sequence). This CDR3 has 15 amino acids. Trimming left V 3 bases short and J 2 bases short, with 14 bases between. As DNA, the CDR3 is TGTGCCAGCAGCTCGCCTGTGCAGGGCAACACTGAAGCTTTCTTT. Its translation: CASSSPVQGNTEAFF.

The rearrangement uses TRBV28 and TRBJ2-4; D assignment may be TRBD1 or TRBD2 (7 bases each). This CDR3 region has 14 residues. Trimming stripped 6 bases from V and 6 bases from J, with 15 bases between. CDR1 and CDR2 (germline): MDHEN, SYDVKM. The CDR3 loop is CASSRTGEGNIQYF. CDR3 nucleotides: TGTGCCAGCAGCCGTACAGGGGAGGGAAACATTCAGTACTTC.

This clone was seen a handful of times. The chain employs TRBV7-2 and TRBJ1-1, with 8 nucleotides matching TRBD1. Germline CDR1 and CDR2: SGHTA and FQGNSA. The CDR3 is 14 residues long. J was trimmed by 7 bases and V by 5 bases; bases with no gene match: 9. CDR3 sequence reads: CASSQRFRGLEAFF. In DNA form, the CDR3 reads TGTGCCAGCAGCCAACGGTTCAGGGGGCTTGAAGCTTTCTTT.

The rearrangement uses TRBV7-2 and TRBJ2-7; D is possibly TRBD1 (6 bases). The CDR3 has 14 residues. The germline V gene encodes CDR1 SGHTA and CDR2 FQGNSA. V was trimmed by 2 bases and J by 0 bases, leaving 8 bases between them. The CDR3 protein is CASSLNRASYEQYF. The DNA for the CDR3 is TGTGCCAGCAGCTTAAACAGGGCCTCCTACGAGCAGTACTTC.

The chain recombines TRBV28 with TRBJ1-4, with D possibly TRBD1 on 6 matching bases. Germline V gene data show CDR1 as MDHEN and CDR2 as SYDVKM. CDR3 length equals 16 residues. V lost 2 bases to trimming and J lost 7 bases, with 17 bases between them. CDR3 nucleotide sequence: TGTGCCAGCAGTTTAATGGGGGCGATTGAAGGTGAAAAACTGTTTTTT. It encodes CASSLMGAIEGEKLFF.

This chain uses TRBV9 with TRBJ2-5; 9 bases map to TRBD1. V lost 3 bases and J lost 6; bases outside the gene matches: 15. The CDR3 is 17 amino acids. Germline assignment: CDR1 SGDLS and CDR2 YYNGEE. In DNA, the CDR3 is TGTGCCAGCAGCGCCCCCTGGGGGGACAGGGTGGAACAGACCCAGTACTTC. Protein: CASSAPWGDRVEQTQYF. Full variable domain (missing parts from reference TRBV9 and TRBJ2-5): DSGVTQTPKHLITATGQRVTLRCSPRSGDLSVYWYQQSLDQGLQFLIQYYNGEERAKGNILERFSAQQFPDLHSELNLSSLELGDSALYFCASSAPWGDRVEQTQYFGPGTRLLVL.

DNA for the CDR3: TGTGCCAGCAGCTTAGGGATTGGGCGGGAGGATCCCTACGAGCAGTACTTC. Protein: CASSLGIGREDPYEQYF. V gene TRBV7-9 combines with J gene TRBJ2-7, with 8 nucleotides matching TRBD2. Germline V lookup: CDR1 SEHNR, CDR2 FQNEAQ (reference sequence). The junction had 10 bases not matched to a gene; V was cut back by 1 base and J by 2 bases. The CDR3 extends over 17 amino acids.

The rearrangement uses TRBV6-6 and TRBJ2-4, with D possibly matching TRBD2 (5 bases). The CDR3 covers 14 residues. Trimming shortened V by 0 bases and J by 9 bases, and 12 bases separated the two germline ends. CDR1 and CDR2 (germline): MNHNY, SVGAGI (reference sequence). The chain's CDR3 is CASSYSTGEPIQYF. The CDR3 nucleotides are TGTGCCAGCAGTTACTCAACCGGGGAGCCCATTCAGTACTTC.

The chain has TRBV28 and TRBJ2-3, with TRBD2 as a possible D gene (7 bases). V lost 6 bases and J lost 5, with 15 bases in between. The CDR3 loop spans 14 amino acids. Per the germline V gene, CDR1 is MDHEN and CDR2 is SYDVKM. The CDR3 DNA is TGTGCCAGCAGCGAGGGGGGGGTTATAGATACGCAGTATTTT. This gives the protein CASSEGGVIDTQYF.

The V call is TRBV2, the J call TRBJ1-5, with D unclear. The V gene lost 6 bases and the J gene lost 7 bases, with 13 bases spanning the gap. CDR1 is SNHLY and CDR2 is FYNNEI in the germline V gene. The CDR3 sequence is 13 residues long. The CDR3 here is CASRKSGPQPQHF. The CDR3 DNA reads TGTGCCAGCAGGAAAAGCGGGCCCCAGCCCCAGCATTTT.